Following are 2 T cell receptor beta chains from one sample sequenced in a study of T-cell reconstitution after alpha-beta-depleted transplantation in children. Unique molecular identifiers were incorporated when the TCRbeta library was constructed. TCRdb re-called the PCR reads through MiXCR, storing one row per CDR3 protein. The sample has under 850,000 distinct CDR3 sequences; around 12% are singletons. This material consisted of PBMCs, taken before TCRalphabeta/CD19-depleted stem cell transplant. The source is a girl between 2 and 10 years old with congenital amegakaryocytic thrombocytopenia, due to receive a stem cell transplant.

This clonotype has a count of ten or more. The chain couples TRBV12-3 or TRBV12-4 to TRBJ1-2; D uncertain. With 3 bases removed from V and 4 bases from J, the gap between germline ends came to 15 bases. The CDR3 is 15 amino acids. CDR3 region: CASSLRGSGFYGYTF. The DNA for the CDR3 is TGTGCCAGCAGTTTGCGCGGGTCAGGTTTCTATGGCTACACCTTC.

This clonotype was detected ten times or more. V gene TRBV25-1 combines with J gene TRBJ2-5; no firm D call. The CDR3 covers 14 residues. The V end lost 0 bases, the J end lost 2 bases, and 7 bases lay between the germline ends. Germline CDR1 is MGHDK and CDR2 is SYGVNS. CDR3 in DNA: TGTGCCAGCAGTGAATACCTTCTGCAAGAGACCCAGTACTTC. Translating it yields CASSEYLLQETQYF.